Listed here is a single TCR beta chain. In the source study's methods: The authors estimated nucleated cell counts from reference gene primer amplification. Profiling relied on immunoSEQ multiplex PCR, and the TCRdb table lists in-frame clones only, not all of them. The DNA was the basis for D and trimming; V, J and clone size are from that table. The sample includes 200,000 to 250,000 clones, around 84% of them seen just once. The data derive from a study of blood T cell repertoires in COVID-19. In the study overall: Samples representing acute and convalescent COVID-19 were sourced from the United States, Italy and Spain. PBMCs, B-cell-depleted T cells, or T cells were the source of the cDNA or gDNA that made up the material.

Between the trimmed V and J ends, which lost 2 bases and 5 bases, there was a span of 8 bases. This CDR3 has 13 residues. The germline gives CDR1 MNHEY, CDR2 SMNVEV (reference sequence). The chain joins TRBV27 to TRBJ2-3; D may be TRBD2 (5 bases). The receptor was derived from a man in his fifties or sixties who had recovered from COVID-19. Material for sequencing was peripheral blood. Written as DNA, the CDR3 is TGTGCCAGCAGTTTAGGGAGAGGAGATACGCAGTATTTT. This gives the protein CASSLGRGDTQYF.